The 8 T cell receptor beta chains below come from one sample, sequenced in a study of cytomegalovirus exposure and HLA in healthy donors. The PCR made use of 60 Vbeta and 13 Jbeta primers. The data were produced by immunoSEQ multiplex PCR, yet TCRdb's version contains in-frame clones alone and is incomplete. Of about 84,000 clones in the sample, approximately 90% were seen once. Input material: PBMCs. The receptor set was obtained from a man between 18 and 35 years old in good health and CMV-seronegative.

This clone was recorded once. The chain links TRBV28 to TRBJ1-1, with D maybe TRBD1 (6 bases). V was pared by 2 bases and J by 1 base, with 11 bases between. CDR3 length: 15 residues. In germline, CDR1 is MDHEN, CDR2 SYDVKM. The DNA for the CDR3 is TGTGCCAGCAGTTTAAATGGACAGCCGAACACTGAAGCTTTCTTT. The encoded protein is CASSLNGQPNTEAFF.

A word on this clone: Distinct nucleotide sequences in the sample also encode this CDR3. V usage is TRBV28 and J usage is TRBJ2-5; tentatively, D is TRBD2 (6 bases). CDR1 is MDHEN, CDR2 SYDVKM, per germline. V dropped 5 bases and J dropped 4 bases, with 20 bases sitting between them. The CDR3 runs to 16 residues. The CDR3 sequence is CASSLNSPGVRETQYF. The CDR3 DNA sequence: TGTGCCAGCAGTCTAAATTCTCCGGGGGTTAGAGAGACCCAGTACTTC. The variable domain in full, completed from reference TRBV28 and TRBJ2-5, reads DVKVTQSSRYLVKRTGEKVFLECVQDMDHENMFWYRQDPGLGLRLIYFSYDVKMKEKGDIPEGYSVSREKKERFSLILESASTNQTSMYLCASSLNSPGVRETQYFGPGTRLLVL.

The chain links TRBV18 to TRBJ2-7; TRBD2 is a possible D gene (6 bases). Between the trimmed V and J ends, which lost 3 bases and 4 bases, there was a span of 10 bases. CDR3 length: 13 amino acids. Per the germline V gene, CDR1 is KGHSH and CDR2 is LQKENI. This CDR3 reads CASSPIAGYEQYF. DNA for the CDR3: TGTGCCAGCTCACCGATTGCGGGGTACGAGCAGTACTTC.

This chain links TRBV5-1 with TRBJ2-7; possible D gene TRBD2, 5 bases. Trimming pared 1 base from V and 3 bases from J, leaving 8 bases between. CDR1 SGHRS and CDR2 YFSETQ come from the germline V gene. This CDR3 is 13 amino acids long. CDR3 coding DNA: TGCGCCAGCAGCTTGAGCGGAGGCTACGAGCAGTACTTC. It is translated as CASSLSGGYEQYF.

This chain joins TRBV11-1 and TRBJ1-1; 7 bases line up with TRBD1. The CDR3 is 16 residues long. The trim removed 5 bases at V and 1 base at J, leaving 10 bases unmatched. Germline CDR1 SGHAT, CDR2 FQDESV (reference sequence). CDR3 sequence reads: CASSLKTGTANTEAFF. CDR3 in DNA: TGTGCCAGCAGCCTAAAGACCGGGACAGCGAACACTGAAGCTTTCTTT.

The genes are TRBV5-6 and TRBJ2-3; TRBD2 agrees at 9 bases. V lost 4 bases and J lost 1; bases outside the gene matches: 10. Germline CDR1 SGHDT, CDR2 YYEEEE. This CDR3 comprises 17 residues. The CDR3 nucleotides are TGTGCCAGCAGCCCTATGCTTGGCGGGAGGGGCACAGATACGCAGTATTTT. Its protein is CASSPMLGGRGTDTQYF.

The chain carries TRBV6-5 and TRBJ2-3; tentatively, D is TRBD2 (5 bases). V dropped 6 bases and J dropped 3 bases, with 13 bases sitting between them. Germline V gene lookup returns CDR1 MNHEY and CDR2 SVGAGI. The length of the CDR3 is 14 residues. CDR3 sequence: CASRTGLYTDTQYF. The CDR3 region has the DNA TGTGCCAGCAGGACGGGGTTATATACAGATACGCAGTATTTT.

This chain uses TRBV6-5 with TRBJ2-2; TRBD2 might be the D (5 bases). This CDR3 has 14 residues. The V gene lost 6 bases and the J gene lost 4 bases, with 12 bases spanning the gap. Germline V gives CDR1 MNHEY, CDR2 SVGAGI. The CDR3 DNA reads as TGTGCCAGCAGGATTACGGCGGGCACCGGGGAGCTGTTTTTT. Encoded protein: CASRITAGTGELFF.